The 29 T cell receptor beta chains below all came from one sample that was sequenced in a study of T cell repertoires in cytomegalovirus infection (dated by TCRdb to the late 2010s). TCRdb shows the sequencer as Illumina HiSeq 1500. TCRdb reprocessing: public reads trimmed at Q25 with fastp, clones called with MiXCR, in-frame beta chains kept. Here each entry gathers all rows of one CDR3 protein and keeps the most common genes and DNA. This sample comprises 640,000 or so distinct CDR3 sequences, around 35% of them detected only once. The ten largest clones capture about 20% of the sample. Explained via the paper, the treatment or condition label denotes: in vitro stimulation with specific CMV peptide epitopes to enrich CMV-specific T cells. The antigens for these receptors are not known. Sequencing used cultured PBMCs, obtained from culture after CMV antigen stimulation. Every receptor here comes from a human donor in good health (CMV status not recorded). Some clones in this sample may be carry-over from other donors' samples.

The J gene is TRBJ2-3, the V gene TRBV4-1; possibly TRBD2 for D (5 bases). Trimming pared 1 base from V and 3 bases from J, leaving 5 bases between. The CDR3 totals 13 residues. Germline CDR1 and CDR2: MGHRA and YSYEKL. CDR3 in amino acids: CASSQAGTDTQYF. Written as DNA, the CDR3 is TGCGCCAGCAGCCAAGCGGGAACAGATACGCAGTATTTT.

V usage is TRBV3-1 and J usage is TRBJ2-7; D unresolved. This CDR3 contains 14 residues. Trimming left V 4 bases short and J 3 bases short, with 13 bases between. CDR1 and CDR2 from the germline V gene are LGHDT and YNNKEL (reference sequence). For the CDR3, the DNA is TGTGCCAGCAGCCCAACCCGGGCCAACTACGAGCAGTACTTC. Encoded protein: CASSPTRANYEQYF.

V gene TRBV7-6 combines with J gene TRBJ2-7; D tentatively reads TRBD1 or TRBD2 (5 bases each). V was pared by 5 bases and J by 3 bases, with 17 bases between. Germline CDR1 is SGHVS and CDR2 is FNYEAQ. This CDR3 spans 15 amino acids. The CDR3: CASSPSGRANYEQYF. In DNA form, the CDR3 reads TGTGCCAGCAGCCCGTCGGGGCGGGCCAACTACGAGCAGTACTTC.

The chain couples TRBV6-1 to TRBJ1-2; D is unclear. This CDR3 is built from 12 residues. V gave up 6 bases and J gave up 5 bases, with 10 bases separating them. Per the germline V gene, CDR1 is MNHNS and CDR2 is SASEGT. DNA for the CDR3: TGTGCCAGCAGCGACTGGGAGTATGGCTACACCTTC. This sequence encodes CASSDWEYGYTF.

This chain uses TRBV12-3 or TRBV12-4 with TRBJ1-1; D may be TRBD1 (6 bases). This CDR3 contains 15 residues. Trimming took off 6 bases at V and 7 bases at J, with 21 bases between the two ends. CDR3 coding DNA: TGTGCCAGCAGCCCCGGGGGGGGGGGCCGGGGTGAAGCTTTCTTT. Its translation is CASSPGGGGRGEAFF.

J is TRBJ2-7 and V is TRBV7-9, with unresolved D. The CDR3 totals 16 residues. Germline V gives CDR1 SEHNR, CDR2 FQNEAQ (reference sequence). Trimming stripped 1 base from V and 4 bases from J, with 17 bases between. This chain's CDR3 is CASSLGDIRNSYEQYF. Here the CDR3 DNA reads TGTGCCAGCAGCTTAGGAGACATCCGAAATTCGTACGAGCAGTACTTC.

This clonotype came up a few times. The V call is TRBV4-3, the J call TRBJ2-5; tentative D call: TRBD2 (5 bases). CDR3 size: 14 residues. CDR1 and CDR2 from the germline V gene are LGHNA and YSLEER. V was pared by 1 base and J by 4 bases, with 10 bases between. The CDR3 coding sequence is TGCGCCAGCAGCCAAGTTTCTCGGGGAGAGACCCAGTACTTC. Translating gives CASSQVSRGETQYF.

This clonotype was counted only a few times. The V call is TRBV12-3 or TRBV12-4, the J call TRBJ1-3; D possibly corresponds to TRBD1 (5 bases). The CDR3 is 14 amino acids. Trimming cost V 5 bases and J 0 bases, with 8 bases left between them. The chain's CDR3 is CASSPDSSGNTIYF. The CDR3 DNA reads as TGTGCCAGCAGTCCTGACAGCTCTGGAAACACCATATATTTT.

This clonotype was seen more than once but under ten times. This sequence joins TRBV7-8 and TRBJ2-5; weak D call: TRBD1 (7 bases). The germline V gene encodes CDR1 SGHVS and CDR2 FQNEAQ. Trimming took off 8 bases at V and 5 bases at J, with 24 bases between the two ends. This CDR3 is 16 amino acids long. This CDR3 reads CASYMGGQTPGETQYF. The CDR3 coding sequence is TGTGCCAGCTATATGGGGGGACAGACCCCGGGGGAGACCCAGTACTTC.

This clonotype was seen only a few times. V gene TRBV7-8 combines with J gene TRBJ1-6; D gene unclear. V lost 3 bases and J 0 bases, leaving 15 bases between the germline ends. Per germline, CDR1 SGHVS and CDR2 FQNEAQ. This CDR3 comprises 18 residues. The chain's CDR3 is CASSLGNRPSSYNSPLHF. The DNA of the CDR3 is TGTGCCAGCAGCTTGGGCAACCGACCGAGCTCCTATAATTCACCCCTCCACTTT. The full variable domain, with the rest looked up from reference TRBV7-8 and TRBJ1-6, is GAGVSQSPRYKVAKRGQDVALRCDPISGHVSLFWYQQALGQGPEFLTYFQNEAQLDKSGLPSDRFFAERPEGSVSTLKIQRTQQEDSAVYLCASSLGNRPSSYNSPLHFGNGTRLTVT.

The V and J genes are TRBV27 and TRBJ2-1; D possibly corresponds to TRBD2 (6 bases). CDR3 length: 16 residues. CDR1 and CDR2 (germline): MNHEY, SMNVEV (reference sequence). V lost 5 bases and J lost 0, with 14 bases in between. Written as DNA, the CDR3 is TGTGCCAGCAGTCAACTAGCCCTTCACTCCTACAATGAGCAGTTCTTC. This encodes CASSQLALHSYNEQFF.

Remarks on this clonotype: A much larger clone sits a single nucleotide away, making a read error possible. The V gene is TRBV7-2, the J gene TRBJ2-3, with 7 nucleotides matching TRBD1. The trim removed 5 bases at V and 6 bases at J, leaving 11 bases unmatched. CDR1 and CDR2 (germline): SGHTA, FQGNSA. The CDR3 extends over 15 amino acids. CDR3 sequence (DNA): TGTGCCAGCAGCCTCCAGGGGGTAGACGAGGATACGCAGTATTTT. Residues: CASSLQGVDEDTQYF.

This chain links TRBV6-4 with TRBJ2-7; 9 bases align to TRBD1. CDR3 length equals 14 residues. The V segment lost 8 bases and the J segment 1 base; nucleotides outside the gene matches: 6. Germline V gene lookup returns CDR1 MRHNA and CDR2 SNTAGT. CDR3 in DNA: TGTGCCAGCGTCCGGGACAGGGATTCCTACGAGCAGTACTTC. Translation gives CASVRDRDSYEQYF.

This clonotype was detected a few times. The chain carries TRBV28 and TRBJ2-7; 7 bases align to TRBD2. Germline trimming cut 6 bases from V and 4 bases from J; bases unmatched to any gene: 15. The CDR3 consists of 16 residues. In germline, CDR1 is MDHEN, CDR2 SYDVKM. CDR3 amino acids: CASSPQESREWYEQYF. The CDR3 DNA reads TGTGCCAGCAGCCCTCAAGAGTCGCGGGAGTGGTACGAGCAGTACTTC. Full variable domain (missing parts from reference TRBV28 and TRBJ2-7): DVKVTQSSRYLVKRTGEKVFLECVQDMDHENMFWYRQDPGLGLRLIYFSYDVKMKEKGDIPEGYSVSREKKERFSLILESASTNQTSMYLCASSPQESREWYEQYFGPGTRLTVT.

This clonotype was seen more than once but under ten times. The J gene is TRBJ2-3, the V gene TRBV12-5, with 9 bases fitting TRBD2. Germline assignment: CDR1 LGHNT and CDR2 FRNRAP. Trimming cost V 0 bases and J 1 base; bases outside gene matches: 5. The CDR3 sequence is 17 residues long. This CDR3 is CASGLVIAGGGTDTQYF. CDR3 nucleotides: TGTGCTAGTGGTTTGGTAATTGCGGGAGGGGGCACAGATACGCAGTATTTT.

The CDR3, as DNA: TGTGCCAGCAGCTTAGCGGGGCGCGGGAGGCTCTACAATGAGCAGTTCTTC. It yields the protein CASSLAGRGRLYNEQFF. This chain joins TRBV7-2 and TRBJ2-1; 8 bases line up with TRBD2. CDR1 and CDR2 from the germline V gene are SGHTA and FQGNSA. The J segment lost 3 bases and the V segment lost 0 bases, leaving 7 bases of the junction unmatched. The CDR3 loop spans 17 amino acids. The full variable domain, rest sourced from reference TRBV7-2 and TRBJ2-1, is GAGVSQSPSNKVTEKGKDVELRCDPISGHTALYWYRQSLGQGLEFLIYFQGNSAPDKSGLPSDRFSAERTGGSVSTLTIQRTQQEDSAVYLCASSLAGRGRLYNEQFFGPGTRLTVL.

The chain carries TRBV6-1 and TRBJ2-7; unclear D gene. This CDR3 is built from 12 residues. Germline lookup yields CDR1 MNHNS and CDR2 SASEGT. V lost 5 bases, J lost 5 bases, and 10 bases lay in between. For the CDR3, the DNA is TGTGCCAGCAGTAAAAATGTTAACGAGCAGTACTTC. Translated: CASSKNVNEQYF.

The sample holds a few counts of this clonotype. CDR3: CASSPRPLGNTGELFF. As DNA, the CDR3 is TGTGCCAGCAGCCCCCGACCGCTAGGGAACACCGGGGAGCTGTTTTTT. The J gene is TRBJ2-2, the V gene TRBV7-6, with D uncertain. V shed 5 bases and J shed 1 base, with 14 bases lying between them. The germline gives CDR1 SGHVS, CDR2 FNYEAQ. There are 16 residues in the CDR3.

This clonotype was counted a few times. The chain couples TRBV7-2 to TRBJ1-2; TRBD1 matches at 12 bases. Trimming removed 5 bases from V and 8 bases from J; junction bases left unmatched: 9. The CDR3 runs to 15 residues. Germline V gene sequence: CDR1 SGHTA, CDR2 FQGNSA. The CDR3 reads CASSLGQGALDGYTF. Here the CDR3 DNA reads TGTGCCAGCAGCCTGGGACAGGGGGCGCTGGACGGCTACACCTTC. The full variable domain, completed using reference TRBV7-2 and TRBJ1-2, is GAGVSQSPSNKVTEKGKDVELRCDPISGHTALYWYRQSLGQGLEFLIYFQGNSAPDKSGLPSDRFSAERTGGSVSTLTIQRTQQEDSAVYLCASSLGQGALDGYTFGSGTRLTVV.

The V and J genes are TRBV12-3 or TRBV12-4 and TRBJ1-1; D possibly corresponds to TRBD1 (5 bases). This CDR3 has 14 residues. V lost 6 bases, J lost 0 bases, and 11 bases lay in between. CDR3: CASRGPTMNTEAFF. As DNA, the CDR3 is TGTGCCAGCAGGGGACCGACTATGAACACTGAAGCTTTCTTT.

V is TRBV7-9 and J is TRBJ1-4; TRBD1 matches 9 bases. This CDR3 contains 15 residues. Germline lookup yields CDR1 SEHNR and CDR2 FQNEAQ (reference sequence). Trimming removed 1 base from V and 11 bases from J; junction bases left unmatched: 8. In DNA form, the CDR3 reads TGTGCCAGCAGCTTAGATGGGACAGGGAAGAAGAAACTGTTTTTT. Amino acids: CASSLDGTGKKKLFF.

This clonotype was picked up a small number of times. The chain recombines TRBV6-1 with TRBJ2-7, with D possibly matching TRBD1 (7 bases). CDR3 length: 21 amino acids. Germline loops: CDR1 MNHNS, CDR2 SASEGT. V dropped 6 bases and J dropped 1 base, with 34 bases sitting between them. CDR3 in amino acids: CASRGWVAIQKQGRISYEQYF. CDR3 DNA sequence: TGTGCCAGCAGGGGATGGGTGGCCATCCAAAAACAGGGGAGGATATCCTACGAGCAGTACTTC.

This clonotype has a handful of counts. The chain is built from TRBV18 and TRBJ2-7; 7 bases match TRBD2. The length of the CDR3 is 15 residues. The V gene end was trimmed by 0 bases and the J gene end by 3 bases; junction bases not matched to a gene: 5. The V gene's germline CDR1 is KGHSH and CDR2 LQKENI. Here the CDR3 DNA reads TGTGCCAGCTCACCACCCAGTCGCGGGGGCTACGAGCAGTACTTC. As protein: CASSPPSRGGYEQYF.

This clonotype was recorded many times. This sequence joins TRBV12-3 or TRBV12-4 and TRBJ1-1; no definite D call. This CDR3 has 12 amino acids. Between the trimmed V and J ends, which lost 1 base and 7 bases, there was a span of 7 bases. As DNA, the CDR3 is TGTGCCAGCAGTTTAGTTGGTGGTGAAGCTTTCTTT. Translation: CASSLVGGEAFF.

A few counts support this clonotype. CDR3 residues: CGTWGEQNGYTF. The CDR3 DNA reads TGTGGGACATGGGGAGAGCAAAATGGCTACACCTTC. V and J are TRBV7-9 and TRBJ1-2; possible D gene TRBD1, 5 bases. The CDR3 runs to 12 residues. The germline gives CDR1 SEHNR, CDR2 FQNEAQ (reference sequence).

This chain joins TRBV27 and TRBJ2-7, with 12 nucleotides matching TRBD2. V was clipped by 6 bases and J by 4 bases; unmatched bases: 10. The germline V gene has CDR1 MNHEY and CDR2 SMNVEV (reference sequence). This CDR3 contains 16 residues. CDR3 DNA: TGTGCCAGCAGCCGTCGGGAGACTAGCGGGAGTTACGAGCAGTACTTC. It yields the protein CASSRRETSGSYEQYF.

This clonotype has more than one count but fewer than ten. This rearrangement joins TRBV20-1 to TRBJ2-1; 8 bases are a match to TRBD1. The CDR3 has 14 amino acids. Germline V CDR1 and CDR2: DFQATT, SNEGSKA (reference sequence). The CDR3 here is CSHPGDRTSNEQFF. The CDR3 DNA sequence: TGCAGCCATCCCGGGGACAGGACCTCGAATGAGCAGTTCTTC.

This clonotype was recorded a few times. This chain uses TRBV7-6 with TRBJ1-1; TRBD1 aligns across 11 bases. V was pared by 5 bases and J by 5 bases, with 10 bases of the junction left unmatched. The length of the CDR3 is 16 residues. CDR1 SGHVS and CDR2 FNYEAQ come from the germline V gene. The CDR3 DNA reads TGTGCCAGCAGCGCCTCCGGGACAGGGGGTTGGACTGAAGCTTTCTTT. Protein product: CASSASGTGGWTEAFF.

This clonotype occurred a few times. The J gene is TRBJ2-5, the V gene TRBV12-3 or TRBV12-4, with 12 positions matching TRBD2. The length of the CDR3 is 15 residues. Trimming at V came to 3 bases and at J to 6 bases, leaving 5 bases not matched to a gene. The DNA for the CDR3 is TGTGCCAGCAGTTTTGAGACTAGCGGGGGAAAGACCCAGTACTTC. It codes for CASSFETSGGKTQYF.